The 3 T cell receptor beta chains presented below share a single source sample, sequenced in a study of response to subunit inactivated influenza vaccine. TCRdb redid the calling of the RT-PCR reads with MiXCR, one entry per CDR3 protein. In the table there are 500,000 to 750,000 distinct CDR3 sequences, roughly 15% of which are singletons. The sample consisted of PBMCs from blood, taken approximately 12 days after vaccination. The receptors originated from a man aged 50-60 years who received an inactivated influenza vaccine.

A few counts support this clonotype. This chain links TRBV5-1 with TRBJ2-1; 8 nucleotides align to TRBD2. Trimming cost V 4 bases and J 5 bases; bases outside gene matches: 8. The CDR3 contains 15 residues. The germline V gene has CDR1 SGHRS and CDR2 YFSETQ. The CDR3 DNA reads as TGCGCCAGCAGCCAATGGACTAGCAGGGACAATGAGCAGTTCTTC. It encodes CASSQWTSRDNEQFF.

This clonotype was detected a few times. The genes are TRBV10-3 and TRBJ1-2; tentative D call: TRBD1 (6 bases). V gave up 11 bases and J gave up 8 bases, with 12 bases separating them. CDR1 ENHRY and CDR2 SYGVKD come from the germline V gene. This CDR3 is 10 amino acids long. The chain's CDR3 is CASGTTGYTF. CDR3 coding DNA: TGTGCCTCAGGGACAACCGGCTACACCTTC.

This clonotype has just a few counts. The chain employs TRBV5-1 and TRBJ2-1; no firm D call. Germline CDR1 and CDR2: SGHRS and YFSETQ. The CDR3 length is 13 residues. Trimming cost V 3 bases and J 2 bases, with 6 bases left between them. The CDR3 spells CASSSQTYNEQFF. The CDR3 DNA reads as TGCGCCAGCAGCTCCCAGACCTACAATGAGCAGTTCTTC.